A selection of T cell receptor beta chains follows, all from one sample in a study of CD8+CD57+ T cells in acquired aplastic anemia. From the reads, TCRdb called clonotypes with MiXCR, one entry per CDR3 protein. The data contain roughly 500,000 distinct CDR3 sequences, 25% to 40% of them singletons. Sequences were obtained from sorted CD4+, CD8+, or CD8+CD57+ T cells (not recorded which) from PBMCs. These receptors were collected from a human donor with aplastic anemia. Both conserved end residues are part of each CDR3. Fields, in order: D gene, V gene, J gene, clone size, CDR3 protein, CDR3 DNA. A D gene is named only where the DNA matches it firmly. A clone size is listed for some rows: how often the clone was seen (once, few, many), or a class if it is expanded.

.	TRBV20-1	TRBJ2-5	many	CSASWETQYF	TGCAGTGCTAGTTGGGAGACCCAGTACTTC
TRBD1	TRBV24-1	TRBJ1-2	few	CASVTIDRVYGYTF	TGTGCCAGCGTAACAATTGACAGGGTCTATGGCTACACCTTC
.	TRBV15	TRBJ2-3	once	CATSPASDTQYF	TGTGCCACCAGCCCGGCATCTGATACGCAGTATTTT
TRBD1	TRBV6-1	TRBJ1-6	.	CASSREGADNSPLHF	TGTGCCAGCAGTCGGGAGGGGGCGGATAATTCACCCCTCCACTTT
.	TRBV6-1	TRBJ2-2	few	CASTNVGTGELFF	TGTGCCAGCACAAACGTGGGTACCGGGGAGCTGTTTTTT
.	TRBV9	TRBJ2-5	.	CASSAATDLSQETQYF	TGTGCCAGCAGCGCAGCTACAGACCTCAGCCAAGAGACCCAGTACTTC
TRBD1	TRBV4-3	TRBJ2-7	.	CAGSQRDRDREQYF	TGCGCCGGCAGCCAAAGGGACAGGGATCGCGAGCAGTACTTC
.	TRBV24-1	TRBJ1-5	many	CATARGNQPQHF	TGTGCCACCGCCAGGGGCAATCAGCCCCAGCATTTT
.	TRBV6-6	TRBJ2-7	many	CASRQGRYEQYF	TGTGCCAGCAGGCAGGGGCGCTACGAGCAGTACTTC
.	TRBV3-1	TRBJ2-7	.	CASSRQGTSGPYEQYF	TGTGCCAGCAGTCGACAGGGAACTAGCGGCCCCTACGAGCAGTACTTC
.	TRBV6-5	TRBJ1-5	.	CASSHGRAKYQPQHF	TGTGCCAGCAGTCACGGCAGGGCAAAGTATCAGCCCCAGCATTTT
.	TRBV19	TRBJ1-3	.	CASSGPDFLGNTIYF	TGTGCCAGTAGTGGGCCGGACTTCCTCGGAAACACCATATATTTT
TRBD2	TRBV19	TRBJ2-3	.	CASSITSGTDTQYF	TGTGCCAGTAGTATAACTAGCGGCACAGATACGCAGTATTTT
.	TRBV29-1	TRBJ1-5	.	CSLQGEGNQPQHF	TGCAGCTTGCAAGGGGAGGGCAATCAGCCCCAGCATTTT